This paragraph covers one T cell receptor beta chain sequence. This entry is derived from a study of blood T cell repertoires in COVID-19. Study summary: From the United States, Italy and Spain came samples of acute and convalescent COVID-19. PBMCs, B-cell-depleted T cells, or T cells provided the cDNA or gDNA that made up the material.

The germline gives CDR1 MRHNA, CDR2 SNTAGT. V lost 2 bases, J lost 2 bases, and 5 bases lay in between. This CDR3 contains 13 residues. In the original analysis: Reference gene primer amplification yielded estimated nucleated cell counts. Some clones are missing from TCRdb's copy, which holds only in-frame ones; the method was immunoSEQ multiplex PCR. V, J and clone size reflect that table, while D and trimming were determined from the DNA. The sample has more than 95,000 clones, approximately 78% seen once; the top ten hold approximately 15%. The clonotype comes from a woman older than 75 with acute or convalescent COVID-19. The chain carries TRBV6-4 and TRBJ2-3; D remains ambiguous. What was sequenced was peripheral blood. CDR3 region: CASSDHTTDTQYF. In DNA, the CDR3 is TGTGCCAGCAGTGACCACACCACAGATACGCAGTATTTT.